The clone carrying this T cell receptor (beta chain) has at least ten counts. Its antigen remains unknown. Not enrolled were patients with uncontrolled infection, other autoimmune disease, pregnancy or lactation. This specimen comes from a study of T cells in Graves' hyperthyroidism and ophthalmopathy. Study-level results: The model identified upcoming ophthalmopathy a median 6.5 months ahead of onset. Most thyroid clonotypes that were expanded above 0.001 also turned up in blood.

The CDR3 regions of TCR beta were amplified from RNA transcripts. The HTBI primer set drove a first-round RT-PCR of the TCR CDR3. TCRdb reprocessed the multiplex PCR reads with MiXCR, giving one entry per CDR3 protein. The sample holds 360,000 or so distinct CDR3 sequences; 15% to 20% are singletons and the top ten take roughly 16%. This TCR was recovered from a woman aged 40 to 49 with Graves' ophthalmopathy. Sequences were obtained from blood.

CDR3 sequence: CASSAGVETQYF. CDR3 sequence (DNA): TGTGCCAGCAGCGCAGGGGTGGAGACCCAGTACTTC. V usage is TRBV7-9 and J usage is TRBJ2-5, with D perhaps TRBD1 (6 bases). The germline V and J ends were trimmed by 5 bases and 5 bases, with 9 bases remaining between them. Germline loops: CDR1 SEHNR, CDR2 FQNEAQ (reference sequence). The CDR3 runs 12 residues.